One sample yielded the 29 T cell receptor beta chains listed below, sequenced in a study of long-term antiretroviral therapy in people with HIV. Sequencing relied on immunoSEQ assay v3.0, run at survey level. Produced via immunoSEQ multiplex PCR; TCRdb's table is partial and in-frame only. The sample has about 44,000 clones; nearly 95% are singletons. Sequenced material: unsorted PBMCs, taken 3.7 years after starting antiretroviral therapy. All receptors derive from a woman aged 45-59 years with HIV.

The genes are TRBV18 and TRBJ2-5, with D maybe TRBD2 (5 bases). There are 14 residues in the CDR3. CDR1 KGHSH and CDR2 LQKENI come from the germline V gene. V was cut by 2 bases and J by 5 bases, with 12 bases left in between. Here the CDR3 reads CASSPSGVDETQYF. The CDR3 DNA is TGTGCCAGCTCACCATCCGGGGTCGATGAGACCCAGTACTTC.

The chain links TRBV6-5 to TRBJ2-5, with D tentatively TRBD1 (6 bases). Trimming cost V 5 bases and J 2 bases, with 12 bases left between them. Germline loops: CDR1 MNHEY, CDR2 SVGAGI. This CDR3 spans 14 amino acids. This CDR3 reads CASSTGQRQETQYF. In DNA, the CDR3 is TGTGCCAGCAGTACTGGACAGAGGCAAGAGACCCAGTACTTC.

The rearrangement uses TRBV10-1 and TRBJ2-3; TRBD2 agrees at 14 bases. The germline V gene encodes CDR1 WNHNN and CDR2 SYGVQD (reference sequence). The CDR3 is 17 amino acids. After removal of 10 bases from V and 2 bases from J, the junction contained 11 bases not matched to a gene. The CDR3 is CANRTSGGTLSTDTQYF. The CDR3 DNA reads TGCGCCAACAGGACTAGCGGGGGGACCCTATCCACAGATACGCAGTATTTT.

The chain's CDR3 is CASSTAQGRVYGYTF. CDR3 sequence (DNA): TGTGCCAGCAGCACGGCTCAGGGTAGGGTTTACGGCTACACCTTC. The rearrangement links TRBV21-1 to TRBJ1-2; the listed D gene, TRBD1, was not tested against the DNA. TRBV21-1 counts as a pseudogene. The CDR3 spans 15 residues.

The chain is built from TRBV9 and TRBJ1-5, with TRBD1 matching 9 bases. The length of the CDR3 is 17 residues. CDR1 is SGDLS and CDR2 is YYNGEE in the germline V gene. Trimming at V came to 4 bases and at J to 0 bases, leaving 8 bases not matched to a gene. The CDR3, as DNA: TGTGCCAGCAGCCGGGGACAGGGATTTAATAGCAATCAGCCCCAGCATTTT. It yields the protein CASSRGQGFNSNQPQHF.

The chain uses TRBV6-4 and TRBJ2-3; TRBD2 matches 10 bases. The CDR3 sequence is 13 residues long. J was trimmed by 3 bases and V by 6 bases; bases with no gene match: 0. CDR1 is MRHNA, CDR2 SNTAGT, per germline. In DNA, the CDR3 is TGTGCCAGCAGACTAGCGGGAACAGATACGCAGTATTTT. This gives the protein CASRLAGTDTQYF.

The rearrangement joins TRBV7-6 to TRBJ2-7, with 11 bases matching TRBD1. Germline assignment: CDR1 SGHVS and CDR2 FNYEAQ. The CDR3 length is 15 residues. With 4 bases clipped from V and 0 bases from J, the junction kept 2 bases outside the gene matches. CDR3 DNA: TGTGCCAGCAGCTCCGGGACAGGGGGCTCCTACGAGCAGTACTTC. It encodes CASSSGTGGSYEQYF. Combining the CDR3 with reference TRBV7-6 and TRBJ2-7 gives the whole variable domain GAGVSQSPRYKVTKRGQDVALRCDPISGHVSLYWYRQALGQGPEFLTYFNYEAQQDKSGLPNDRFSAERPEGSISTLTIQRTEQRDSAMYRCASSSGTGGSYEQYFGPGTRLTVT.

This clone appeared a few times. V is TRBV9 and J is TRBJ1-3; the D is unclear. Germline V gives CDR1 SGDLS, CDR2 YYNGEE. Trimming removed 0 bases from V and 0 bases from J, with 7 bases in between. The CDR3 loop spans 15 amino acids. The CDR3: CASSVGRASGNTIYF. The CDR3 nucleotides are TGTGCCAGCAGCGTAGGTAGGGCCTCTGGAAACACCATATATTTT.

The V gene is TRBV19, the J gene TRBJ2-1; 7 bases are a match to TRBD2. The CDR3 consists of 15 residues. V shed 3 bases and J 3 bases; nucleotides not matched to a gene: 5. The V gene's germline CDR1 is LNHDA and CDR2 SQIVND (reference sequence). CDR3 loop: CASSIVGGDYNEQFF. Here the CDR3 DNA reads TGTGCCAGTAGTATCGTGGGGGGGGACTACAATGAGCAGTTCTTC.

J is TRBJ2-3 and V is TRBV5-1; the D gene is possibly TRBD1 (7 bases). Germline V gene data show CDR1 as SGHRS and CDR2 as YFSETQ. The CDR3 runs to 13 residues. With 4 bases removed from V and 3 bases from J, the gap between germline ends came to 9 bases. DNA of the CDR3: TGCGCCAGCAGCCAGGGGGGAACAGATACGCAGTATTTT. As protein: CASSQGGTDTQYF. The full variable domain, rest sourced from reference TRBV5-1 and TRBJ2-3, is KAGVTQTPRYLIKTRGQQVTLSCSPISGHRSVSWYQQTPGQGLQFLFEYFSETQRNKGNFPGRFSGRQFSNSRSEMNVSTLELGDSALYLCASSQGGTDTQYFGPGTRLTVL.

The rearrangement uses TRBV7-6 and TRBJ1-3, with a possible D match to TRBD1 (5 bases). V lost 3 bases to trimming and J lost 12 bases, with 15 bases between them. The CDR3 has 13 residues. Germline assignment: CDR1 SGHVS and CDR2 FNYEAQ. The CDR3, as DNA: TGTGCCAGCAGCTTGGATAAGGGACTGGTCATATATTTT. It specifies CASSLDKGLVIYF. Complete variable domain (other parts from reference TRBV7-6 and TRBJ1-3): GAGVSQSPRYKVTKRGQDVALRCDPISGHVSLYWYRQALGQGPEFLTYFNYEAQQDKSGLPNDRFSAERPEGSISTLTIQRTEQRDSAMYRCASSLDKGLVIYFGEGSWLTVV.

The rearrangement uses TRBV19 and TRBJ1-1; maybe TRBD1 (6 bases). The CDR3 is 14 residues long. V gave up 1 base and J gave up 1 base, with 7 bases separating them. Germline loops: CDR1 LNHDA, CDR2 SQIVND (reference sequence). The CDR3 DNA is TGTGCCAGTAGTATAGGGGGGGCGAACACTGAAGCTTTCTTT. Translation gives CASSIGGANTEAFF.

Remarks on this clone: Other DNA sequences in the same sample also yield this CDR3. The genes are TRBV30 and TRBJ2-2; D not certain. The CDR3 totals 11 residues. Trimming took 2 bases from V and 9 from J, leaving 7 bases between them. Germline-derived CDR1 and CDR2 are GTSNPN and SVGIG (reference sequence). The CDR3 loop is CAWSPTRELFF. The CDR3 DNA reads as TGTGCCTGGAGTCCGACCAGGGAGCTGTTTTTT.

The chain links TRBV23-1 to TRBJ1-4; 7 bases fit TRBD1. TRBV23-1 is an ORF; its function is uncertain. The J segment lost 8 bases and the V segment lost 7 bases, leaving 4 bases of the junction unmatched. The CDR3 totals 12 residues. CDR3 bases: TGCGCCAGCACCACAGGGGCCGAAAAACTGTTTTTT. This encodes CASTTGAEKLFF.

The chain is built from TRBV6-6 and TRBJ2-3; 7 bases agree with TRBD2. The CDR3 totals 13 residues. V shed 7 bases and J 3 bases; nucleotides not matched to a gene: 4. CDR1 MNHNY and CDR2 SVGAGI come from the germline V gene (reference sequence). The CDR3 DNA is TGTGCCAGCAAAAGGGAGGGGACAGATACGCAGTATTTT. It specifies CASKREGTDTQYF.

The chain links TRBV9 to TRBJ1-4; the D gene is possibly TRBD1 (5 bases). The CDR3 length is 19 residues. With 0 bases removed from V and 0 bases from J, the gap between germline ends came to 18 bases. Germline lookup yields CDR1 SGDLS and CDR2 YYNGEE. CDR3 sequence: CASSVVRPPGTPTNEKLFF. In nucleotides, the CDR3 is TGTGCCAGCAGCGTAGTACGGCCCCCAGGGACCCCAACTAATGAAAAACTGTTTTTT.

V and J are TRBV7-3 and TRBJ1-3; the match to TRBD1 covers 7 bases. Germline V gives CDR1 SGHTA, CDR2 FQGTGA. The CDR3 covers 17 residues. Trimming cost V 3 bases and J 0 bases; bases outside gene matches: 8. The CDR3 here is CASSLGQTPHSGNTIYF. The CDR3 bases are TGTGCCAGCAGCTTGGGACAGACCCCACACTCTGGAAACACCATATATTTT. Full variable domain (missing parts from reference TRBV7-3 and TRBJ1-3): GAGVSQTPSNKVTEKGKYVELRCDPISGHTALYWYRQSLGQGPEFLIYFQGTGAADDSGLPNDRFFAVRPEGSVSTLKIQRTERGDSAVYLCASSLGQTPHSGNTIYFGEGSWLTVV.

The chain has TRBV5-5 and TRBJ1-1; 8 bases fit TRBD1. The CDR3 is 16 amino acids. The V segment lost 0 bases and the J segment 4 bases; nucleotides outside the gene matches: 8. CDR1 is SGHKS and CDR2 is YYEKEE in the germline V gene (reference sequence). The CDR3 DNA is TGTGCCAGCAGCTTGGACGACAGGGGTGGGATCACTGAAGCTTTCTTT. Translating gives CASSLDDRGGITEAFF. The variable domain in full, with the rest retrieved from reference TRBV5-5 and TRBJ1-1, is DAGVTQSPTHLIKTRGQQVTLRCSPISGHKSVSWYQQVLGQGPQFIFQYYEKEERGRGNFPDRFSARQFPNYSSELNVNALLLGDSALYLCASSLDDRGGITEAFFGQGTRLTVV.

This clone appeared a single time. This chain joins TRBV4-3 and TRBJ2-1, with D tentatively TRBD2 (5 bases). The CDR3 is 14 residues long. V was shortened by 0 bases and J by 9 bases, with 12 bases between the two germline ends. Looked up from germline, CDR1 is LGHNA and CDR2 is YSLEER. The CDR3 here is CASSQDRGPGEQFF. The CDR3 nucleotides are TGCGCCAGCAGCCAAGATAGAGGGCCGGGTGAGCAGTTCTTC.

The chain employs TRBV4-1 and TRBJ1-2; 12 positions agree with TRBD1. V shed 3 bases and J 6 bases; nucleotides not matched to a gene: 8. This CDR3 is built from 16 residues. Germline CDR1 is MGHRA and CDR2 is YSYEKL. CDR3: CASSQTRGQGADGYTF. The CDR3 DNA is TGCGCCAGCAGCCAGACAAGGGGACAGGGGGCCGATGGCTACACCTTC.

The chain uses TRBV13 and TRBJ2-1; 12 bases fit TRBD2. CDR1 and CDR2 (germline): PRHDT, FYEKMQ (reference sequence). V dropped 1 base and J dropped 5; count of bases not matched to a gene: 12. This CDR3 has 19 residues. The CDR3 region is CASSLDLPSLAGGDNEQFF. In DNA, the CDR3 is TGTGCCAGCAGCTTAGACCTCCCTTCACTAGCGGGGGGAGACAATGAGCAGTTCTTC.

The gene calls are TRBV7-3 and TRBJ2-3; 10 nucleotides align to TRBD2. CDR3 length: 16 amino acids. Trimming took 1 base from V and 1 from J; bases not matched to a gene: 2. Germline CDR1 is SGHTA and CDR2 is FQGTGA. CDR3 bases: TGTGCCAGCAGCTTAAGTCTAGCGGGGGGCACAGATACGCAGTATTTT. Translating it yields CASSLSLAGGTDTQYF.

The chain has TRBV2 and TRBJ2-3; a weak D match, TRBD2 (6 bases). CDR3 length: 13 amino acids. With 6 bases removed from V and 4 bases from J, the gap between germline ends came to 11 bases. CDR1 and CDR2 (germline): SNHLY, FYNNEI. The CDR3 loop is CASSRRLADTQYF. The CDR3 DNA reads as TGTGCCAGCAGCCGCCGACTAGCAGATACGCAGTATTTT.

This clone occurred once. V is TRBV7-9 and J is TRBJ2-1, with D tentatively TRBD2 (7 bases). The CDR3 consists of 14 residues. Trimming removed 5 bases from V and 4 bases from J, with 12 bases in between. Germline V lookup: CDR1 SEHNR, CDR2 FQNEAQ (reference sequence). The CDR3, as DNA: TGTGCCAGCAGCATGCGGGGGCCTTACAATGAGCAGTTCTTC. Its translation: CASSMRGPYNEQFF.

CDR3 bases: TGTGCCAGCAGCTTAGCCCTAGCGGGGGGGCTTGGAGAGCAGTTCTTC. Its translation is CASSLALAGGLGEQFF. J is TRBJ2-1 and V is TRBV7-2; 12 bases agree with TRBD2. V was pared by 0 bases and J by 10 bases, with 7 bases of the junction left unmatched. In germline, CDR1 is SGHTA, CDR2 FQGNSA. The CDR3 totals 16 residues.

This chain uses TRBV9 with TRBJ2-2, with D possibly being TRBD2 (6 bases). Trimming removed 0 bases at V and 7 bases at J, with 13 bases between. Germline assignment: CDR1 SGDLS and CDR2 YYNGEE. This CDR3 contains 15 residues. The CDR3 region has the DNA TGTGCCAGCAGCGTAGAGTCGGGGAGGAACGGGGAGCTGTTTTTT. Translated, it gives CASSVESGRNGELFF.

This sequence joins TRBV5-3 and TRBJ2-2, with TRBD2 matching 11 bases. TRBV5-3 qualifies as an ORF whose function is uncertain. The CDR3 runs 16 residues. With V trimmed by 2 bases and J by 4 bases, 4 bases remained unmatched. The CDR3 nucleotides read TGTGCCAGAAGCTTTAGCGGGGGGGCGGCCACCGGGGAGCTGTTTTTT. This codes for CARSFSGGAATGELFF.

The chain links TRBV6-6 to TRBJ2-5, with D perhaps matching TRBD2 (6 bases). With 1 base removed from V and 4 bases from J, the gap between germline ends came to 16 bases. This CDR3 comprises 16 residues. Germline CDR1 reads MNHNY; CDR2 reads SVGAGI (reference sequence). The CDR3: CASSYLEGRRAETQYF. For the CDR3, the DNA is TGTGCCAGCAGTTACTTAGAGGGACGGAGGGCAGAGACCCAGTACTTC.

The chain has TRBV6-1 and TRBJ2-3, with 8 bases fitting TRBD2. CDR3 length: 18 residues. Germline CDR1 and CDR2: MNHNS and SASEGT. J was trimmed by 0 bases and V by 3 bases; bases with no gene match: 11. The CDR3 DNA is TGTGCCAGCAGTGACGAGTTCATAGCGGGGACTAGCACAGATACGCAGTATTTT. This encodes CASSDEFIAGTSTDTQYF.